This T cell receptor (beta chain) was profiled in a study of T cells in localized non-small cell lung cancer. Study conclusions and caveats: In uninvolved adjacent lung, T cell clonality reached its highest value, exceeding tumor.

The ends lost 2 bases at V and 9 bases at J; junction bases unmatched: 10. CDR1 is SGHNT and CDR2 is YYREEE in the germline V gene (reference sequence). This CDR3 region has 15 residues. A remark on this clone: The target antigen is unknown.

Measured with immunoSEQ multiplex PCR; TCRdb has only the in-frame clones, and not every one. There are about 46,000 clones in the sample; approximately 81% occur only once, and over 15% lies in the top ten. Material: peripheral blood mononuclear cells, obtained before any cancer treatment. The sequence derives from a man aged 40 to 70 with stage III lung adenocarcinoma. The chain has TRBV5-4 and TRBJ2-1; 8 bases are shared with TRBD2. CDR3 sequence (DNA): TGTGCCAGCAGCTTCGGGGGGGCGAAAGGGAGTGAGCAGTTCTTC. Protein product: CASSFGGAKGSEQFF.